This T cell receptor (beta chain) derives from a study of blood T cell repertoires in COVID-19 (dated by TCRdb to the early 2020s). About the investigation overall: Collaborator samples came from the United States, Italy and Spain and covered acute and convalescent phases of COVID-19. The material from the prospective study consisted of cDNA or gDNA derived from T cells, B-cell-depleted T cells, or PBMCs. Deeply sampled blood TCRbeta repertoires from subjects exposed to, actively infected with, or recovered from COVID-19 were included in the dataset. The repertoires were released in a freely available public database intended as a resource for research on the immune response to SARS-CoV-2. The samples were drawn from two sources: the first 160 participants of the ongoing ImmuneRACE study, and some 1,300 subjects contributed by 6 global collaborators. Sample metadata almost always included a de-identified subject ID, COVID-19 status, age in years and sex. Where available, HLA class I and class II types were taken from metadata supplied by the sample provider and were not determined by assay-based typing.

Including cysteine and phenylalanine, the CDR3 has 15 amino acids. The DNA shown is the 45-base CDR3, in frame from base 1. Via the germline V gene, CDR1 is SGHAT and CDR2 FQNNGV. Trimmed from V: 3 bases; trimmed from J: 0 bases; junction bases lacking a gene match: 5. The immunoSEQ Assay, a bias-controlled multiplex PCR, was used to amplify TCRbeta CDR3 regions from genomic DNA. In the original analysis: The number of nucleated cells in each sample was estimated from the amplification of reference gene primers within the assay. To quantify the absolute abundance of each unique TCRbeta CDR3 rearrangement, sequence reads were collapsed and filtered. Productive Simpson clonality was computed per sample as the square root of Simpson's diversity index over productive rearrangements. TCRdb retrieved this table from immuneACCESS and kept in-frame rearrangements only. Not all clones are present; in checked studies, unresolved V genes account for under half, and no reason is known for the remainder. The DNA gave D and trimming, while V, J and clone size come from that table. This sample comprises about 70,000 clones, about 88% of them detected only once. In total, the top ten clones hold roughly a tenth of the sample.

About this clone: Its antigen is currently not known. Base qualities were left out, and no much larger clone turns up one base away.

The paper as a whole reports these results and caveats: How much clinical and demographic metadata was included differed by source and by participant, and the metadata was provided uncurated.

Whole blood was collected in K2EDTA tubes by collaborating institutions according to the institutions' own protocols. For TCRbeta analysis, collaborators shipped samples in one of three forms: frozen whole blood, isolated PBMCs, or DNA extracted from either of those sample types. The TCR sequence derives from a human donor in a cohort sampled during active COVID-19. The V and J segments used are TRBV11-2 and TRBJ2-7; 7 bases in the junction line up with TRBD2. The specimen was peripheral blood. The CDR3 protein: CASSLKAGHSYEQYF. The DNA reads TGTGCCAGCAGCTTGAAAGCGGGGCACTCCTACGAGCAGTACTTC.